The clone carrying this T cell receptor beta chain was observed many times. The CDR3 length is 17 residues. Per the germline V gene, CDR1 is MNHEY and CDR2 is SVGAGI. J gave up 1 base and V 0 bases, and 7 bases lay outside the gene matches. TCRdb reanalysed the RT-PCR reads using MiXCR and keeps one entry per CDR3 protein. The sample contains more than 550,000 distinct CDR3 sequences, 10% to 15% of which appear only once. This entry is derived from a study of response to subunit inactivated influenza vaccine. J is TRBJ1-2 and V is TRBV6-5, with TRBD1 matching over 8 bases. This material consisted of PBMCs from blood, taken on the day of vaccination. The receptor was derived from a man over 45 who received an inactivated influenza vaccine. The CDR3 bases are TGTGCCAGCAGTTACTCGCCAGGGGGCTTGGATAACTATGGCTACACCTTC. Translated, it gives CASSYSPGGLDNYGYTF.